This record concerns one T cell receptor beta chain sequence. This sample stems from a study of identical twins. CDR3 length: 15 residues. The germline CDR1 and CDR2 sequences are SGHAT and FQNNGV. V lost 0 bases to trimming and J lost 2 bases, with 10 bases between them. TCRdb re-called the 5' RACE reads with MiXCR, one entry per CDR3 protein. The sample has about 340,000 distinct CDR3 sequences; around an eighth are singletons. This same sample was also part of a study on yellow fever vaccine responses in identical twins.

This sequence originates from a woman aged 18-29 years in good health. Material for sequencing was CD8+ T cells sorted from blood. This chain uses TRBV11-2 with TRBJ2-5; a weak D match, TRBD2 (6 bases). The CDR3 DNA is TGTGCCAGCAGCTTAGAGGCTAGCGAGCAAGAGACCCAGTACTTC. This encodes CASSLEASEQETQYF.